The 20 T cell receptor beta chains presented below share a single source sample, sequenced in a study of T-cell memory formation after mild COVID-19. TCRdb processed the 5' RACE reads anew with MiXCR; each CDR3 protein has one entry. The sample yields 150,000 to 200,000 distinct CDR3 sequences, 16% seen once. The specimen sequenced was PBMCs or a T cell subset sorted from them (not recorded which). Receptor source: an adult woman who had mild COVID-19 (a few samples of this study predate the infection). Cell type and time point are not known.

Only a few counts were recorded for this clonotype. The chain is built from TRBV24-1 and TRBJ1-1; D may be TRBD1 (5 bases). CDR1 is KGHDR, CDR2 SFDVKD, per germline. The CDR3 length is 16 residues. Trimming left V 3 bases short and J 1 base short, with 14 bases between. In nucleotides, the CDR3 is TGTGCCACCAGTGATCCTCTGGCAGGGAAGAACACTGAAGCTTTCTTT. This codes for CATSDPLAGKNTEAFF.

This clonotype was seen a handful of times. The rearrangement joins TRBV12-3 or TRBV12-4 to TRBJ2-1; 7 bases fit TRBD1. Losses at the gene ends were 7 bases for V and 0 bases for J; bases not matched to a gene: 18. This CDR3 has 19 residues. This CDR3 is CASTYSIRDSESSYNEQFF. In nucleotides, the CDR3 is TGTGCCAGCACCTATTCGATCCGGGACAGTGAAAGCTCCTACAATGAGCAGTTCTTC.

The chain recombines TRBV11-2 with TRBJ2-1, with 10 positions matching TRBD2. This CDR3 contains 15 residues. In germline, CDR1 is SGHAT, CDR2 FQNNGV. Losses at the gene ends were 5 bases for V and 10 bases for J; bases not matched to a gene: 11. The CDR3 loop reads CASSPTGTSVFEQFF. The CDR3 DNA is TGTGCCAGCAGCCCTACCGGGACTAGCGTCTTCGAGCAGTTCTTC.

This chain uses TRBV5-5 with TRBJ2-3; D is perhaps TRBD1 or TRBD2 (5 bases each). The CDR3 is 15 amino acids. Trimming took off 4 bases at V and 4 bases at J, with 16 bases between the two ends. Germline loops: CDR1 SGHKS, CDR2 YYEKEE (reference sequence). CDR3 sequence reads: CASSPRQRGADTQYF. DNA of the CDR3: TGTGCCAGCAGCCCCCGGCAGAGGGGTGCAGATACGCAGTATTTT.

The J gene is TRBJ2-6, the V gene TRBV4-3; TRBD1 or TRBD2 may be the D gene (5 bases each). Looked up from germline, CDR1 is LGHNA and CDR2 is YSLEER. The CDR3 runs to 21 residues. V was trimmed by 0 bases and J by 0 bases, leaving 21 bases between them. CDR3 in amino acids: CASSQDGGVGFLGSGANVLTF. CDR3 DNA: TGCGCCAGCAGCCAAGATGGGGGAGTGGGCTTCCTGGGCTCTGGGGCCAACGTCCTGACTTTC.

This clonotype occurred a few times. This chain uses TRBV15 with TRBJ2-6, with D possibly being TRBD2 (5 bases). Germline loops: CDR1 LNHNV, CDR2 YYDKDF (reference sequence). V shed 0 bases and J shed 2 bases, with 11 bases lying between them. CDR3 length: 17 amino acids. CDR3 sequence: CATSRDPDSTGANVLTF. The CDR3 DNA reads TGTGCCACCAGCAGAGACCCGGACTCCACTGGGGCCAACGTCCTGACTTTC.

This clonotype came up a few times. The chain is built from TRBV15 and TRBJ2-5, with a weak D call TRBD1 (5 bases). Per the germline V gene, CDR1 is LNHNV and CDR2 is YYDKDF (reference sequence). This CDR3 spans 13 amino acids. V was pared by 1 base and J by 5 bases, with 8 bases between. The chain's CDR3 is CATSRVGRETQYF. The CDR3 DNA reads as TGTGCCACCAGCAGAGTGGGGCGGGAGACCCAGTACTTC.

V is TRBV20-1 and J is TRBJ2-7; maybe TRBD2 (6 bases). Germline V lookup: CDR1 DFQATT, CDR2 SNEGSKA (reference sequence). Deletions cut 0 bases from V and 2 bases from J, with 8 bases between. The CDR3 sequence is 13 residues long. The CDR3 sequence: CSAREREPYEQYF. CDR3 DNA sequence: TGCAGTGCTAGAGAGCGGGAACCCTACGAGCAGTACTTC.

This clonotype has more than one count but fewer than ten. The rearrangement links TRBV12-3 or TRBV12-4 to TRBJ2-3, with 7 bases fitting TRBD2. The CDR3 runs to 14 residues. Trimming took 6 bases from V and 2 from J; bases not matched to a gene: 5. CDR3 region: CASSLAELTDTQYF. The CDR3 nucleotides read TGTGCCAGCAGCCTAGCGGAGCTCACAGATACGCAGTATTTT.

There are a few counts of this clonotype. CDR3 region: CASSTRDRAYNEQFF. The CDR3 nucleotides read TGTGCCAGCAGCACCCGGGACAGGGCGTACAATGAGCAGTTCTTC. This chain joins TRBV9 and TRBJ2-1; 9 bases line up with TRBD1. The CDR3 spans 15 residues. Germline assignment: CDR1 SGDLS and CDR2 YYNGEE. V gave up 4 bases and J gave up 4 bases; unmatched junction bases: 6.

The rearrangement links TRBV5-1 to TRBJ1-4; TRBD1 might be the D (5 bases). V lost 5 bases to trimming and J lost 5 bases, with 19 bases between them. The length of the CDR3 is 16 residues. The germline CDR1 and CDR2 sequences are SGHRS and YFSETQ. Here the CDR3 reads CASSPRGRVGNEKLFF. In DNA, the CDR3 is TGCGCCAGCAGTCCGAGGGGTCGGGTTGGAAATGAAAAACTGTTTTTT. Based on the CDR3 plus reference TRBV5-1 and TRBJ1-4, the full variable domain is KAGVTQTPRYLIKTRGQQVTLSCSPISGHRSVSWYQQTPGQGLQFLFEYFSETQRNKGNFPGRFSGRQFSNSRSEMNVSTLELGDSALYLCASSPRGRVGNEKLFFGSGTQLSVL.

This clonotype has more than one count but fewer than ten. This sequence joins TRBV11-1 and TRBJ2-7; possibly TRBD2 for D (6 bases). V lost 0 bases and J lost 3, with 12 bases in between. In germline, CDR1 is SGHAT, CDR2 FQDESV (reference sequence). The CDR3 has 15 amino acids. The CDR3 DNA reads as TGTGCCAGCAGCTTAGCTGGGACTGGCCTCTACGAGCAGTACTTC. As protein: CASSLAGTGLYEQYF.

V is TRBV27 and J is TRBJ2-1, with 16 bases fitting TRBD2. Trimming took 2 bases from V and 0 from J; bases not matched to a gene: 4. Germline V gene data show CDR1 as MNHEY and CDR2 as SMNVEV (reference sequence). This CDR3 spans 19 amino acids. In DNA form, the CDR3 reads TGTGCCAGCAGTTTAGCGGGACTAGCGGGAGGGAGCTCCTACAATGAGCAGTTCTTC. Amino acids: CASSLAGLAGGSSYNEQFF.

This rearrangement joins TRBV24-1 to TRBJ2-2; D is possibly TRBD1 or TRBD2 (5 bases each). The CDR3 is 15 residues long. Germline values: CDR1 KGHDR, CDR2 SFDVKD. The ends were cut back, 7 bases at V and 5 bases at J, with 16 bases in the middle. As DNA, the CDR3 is TGTGCCACCAGAGACGGGACCTTGGGGACCGGGGAGCTGTTTTTT. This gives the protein CATRDGTLGTGELFF.

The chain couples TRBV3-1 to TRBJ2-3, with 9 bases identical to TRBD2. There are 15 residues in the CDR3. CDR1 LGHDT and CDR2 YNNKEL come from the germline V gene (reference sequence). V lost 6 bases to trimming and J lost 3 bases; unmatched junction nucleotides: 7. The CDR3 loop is CASSPSGKRTDTQYF. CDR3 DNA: TGTGCCAGCAGTCCTAGCGGGAAGAGGACAGATACGCAGTATTTT.

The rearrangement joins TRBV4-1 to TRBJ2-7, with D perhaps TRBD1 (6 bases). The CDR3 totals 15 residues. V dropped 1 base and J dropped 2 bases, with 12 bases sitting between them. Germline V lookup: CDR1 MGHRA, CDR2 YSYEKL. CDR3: CASSQVSGQTYEQYF. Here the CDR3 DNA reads TGCGCCAGCAGCCAAGTCAGCGGACAGACCTACGAGCAGTACTTC.

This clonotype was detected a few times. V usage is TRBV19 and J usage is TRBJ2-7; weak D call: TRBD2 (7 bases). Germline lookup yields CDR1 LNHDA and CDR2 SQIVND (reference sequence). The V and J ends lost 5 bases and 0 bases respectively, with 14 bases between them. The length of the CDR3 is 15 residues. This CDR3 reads CASSAGAPRSYEQYF. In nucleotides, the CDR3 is TGTGCCAGTAGTGCGGGGGCCCCCCGCTCCTACGAGCAGTACTTC.

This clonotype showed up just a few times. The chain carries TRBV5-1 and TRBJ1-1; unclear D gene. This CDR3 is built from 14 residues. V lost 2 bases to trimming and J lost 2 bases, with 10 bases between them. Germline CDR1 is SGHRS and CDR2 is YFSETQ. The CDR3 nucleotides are TGCGCCAGCAGCTTTGGGCAGGACAACACTGAAGCTTTCTTT. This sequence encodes CASSFGQDNTEAFF.

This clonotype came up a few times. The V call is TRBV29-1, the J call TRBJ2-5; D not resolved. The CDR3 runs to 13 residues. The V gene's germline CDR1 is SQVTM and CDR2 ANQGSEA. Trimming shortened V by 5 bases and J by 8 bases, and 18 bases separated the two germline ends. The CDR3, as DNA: TGCAGCGTTAAGTGGGATCTTTCCACAACCCAGTACTTC. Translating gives CSVKWDLSTTQYF.

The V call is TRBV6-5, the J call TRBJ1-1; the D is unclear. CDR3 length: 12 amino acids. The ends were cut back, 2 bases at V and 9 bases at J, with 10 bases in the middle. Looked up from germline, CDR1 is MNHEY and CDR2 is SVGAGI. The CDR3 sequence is CASSYGSSKAFF. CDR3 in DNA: TGTGCCAGCAGTTACGGAAGTTCTAAAGCTTTCTTT.